This TCR beta chain comes out of a study of blood T cell repertoires in COVID-19. Study summary: Sources were T cells, B-cell-depleted T cells, or PBMCs; the material itself was cDNA or gDNA.

Germline loops: CDR1 MDHEN, CDR2 SYDVKM. V dropped 4 bases and J dropped 1 base, with 8 bases sitting between them. This CDR3 has 14 amino acids. Method: immunoSEQ multiplex PCR; TCRdb's copy keeps in-frame clones and lacks some. The sample records about 110,000 clones, 80% to 90% being singletons. The chain links TRBV28 to TRBJ1-5; D is unclear. This TCR was sampled from a woman aged 45-60 years with active or convalescent COVID-19. Sequencing was performed on peripheral blood. CDR3 coding DNA: TGTGCCAGCAGTTACACCATGAGCAATCAGCCCCAGCATTTT. Its protein product is CASSYTMSNQPQHF.